This T cell receptor beta chain comes out of a study of Ad26.COV2.S vaccination and SARS-CoV-2 variants. Treatment: about 20 received Ad26.COV2.S at low or high dose, single or two shots; about 5 received placebo; per-sample allocation not given. After the first vaccine or placebo injection, samples were drawn on day 63. This table comes from immunoSEQ multiplex PCR, and its TCRdb copy is limited to in-frame clones, with some not included. The sample records fewer than 500,000 clones, approximately 92% being singletons. This CDR3 is 13 amino acids long. The ends were cut back, 2 bases at V and 8 bases at J, with 9 bases in the middle. Germline assignment: CDR1 MNHNS and CDR2 SASEGT.

This receptor was identified in a person aged 18-60 years who received the Ad26.COV2.S COVID-19 vaccine or a placebo. Material: peripheral blood, obtained in a trial of Ad26.COV2.S vaccine versus placebo. The rearrangement uses TRBV6-1 and TRBJ1-4; D unresolved. The CDR3 bases are TGTGCCAGCAGTGAACTGCTAGGCGAAAAACTGTTTTTT. It codes for CASSELLGEKLFF.